This TCR beta chain was recorded in a study of blood T cell repertoires in COVID-19. Some clones are missing from TCRdb's copy, which holds only in-frame ones; the method was immunoSEQ multiplex PCR. The top ten clones hold about a sixth of a sample with about 52,000 clones, 87% of them seen once. Trimming left V 3 bases short and J 3 bases short, with 6 bases between. Germline V gives CDR1 DFQATT, CDR2 SNEGSKA (reference sequence). The CDR3 consists of 11 residues. The sequenced material came from peripheral blood. V gene TRBV20-1 combines with J gene TRBJ2-7; D unclear. The sequence was collected from a human donor with active COVID-19. The donor label of this sample is uncertain. The CDR3 sequence: CSASTDYEQYF. Written as DNA, the CDR3 is TGCAGTGCTAGCACAGACTACGAGCAGTACTTC.